A single sample gave rise to the 27 T cell receptor beta chains below, sequenced in a study of T cell responses to AZD1222 COVID-19 vaccine. The protocol was immunoSEQ multiplex PCR, while the TCRdb copy is restricted to in-frame clones and leaves out a portion. The table includes around 110,000 clones, 75% to 90% detected once. This sample comprised peripheral blood, obtained on day 0 of AZD1222 vaccination. These receptors originate from an adult in good health.

V usage is TRBV23-1 and J usage is TRBJ1-1; D ambiguous. TRBV23-1 is an ORF for which the function is uncertain. V lost 2 bases and J lost 1, with 11 bases in between. The CDR3 length is 15 residues. Here the CDR3 DNA reads TGCGCCAGCAGTCAAGACGGGCCTGGGAACACTGAAGCTTTCTTT. Protein: CASSQDGPGNTEAFF.

The rearrangement links TRBV9 to TRBJ1-1; tentatively, D is TRBD1 (6 bases). The germline CDR1 and CDR2 sequences are SGDLS and YYNGEE. Trimming took 3 bases from V and 5 from J, leaving 17 bases between them. The CDR3 is made up of 15 amino acids. The chain's CDR3 is CASSETWGRWTEAFF. The CDR3 coding sequence is TGTGCCAGCAGCGAAACGTGGGGGCGGTGGACTGAAGCTTTCTTT.

This clone came up once. The chain combines TRBV29-1 with TRBJ2-1; D is ambiguous. Germline loops: CDR1 SQVTM, CDR2 ANQGSEA. This CDR3 is 12 amino acids long. Between the trimmed V and J ends, which lost 7 bases and 1 base, there was a span of 8 bases. The CDR3 protein is CSAGRSYNEQFF. The CDR3 region has the DNA TGCAGCGCAGGACGATCCTACAATGAGCAGTTCTTC.

The rearrangement joins TRBV3-1 (or the pseudogene TRBV3-2) to TRBJ1-2; tentative D call: TRBD1 (5 bases). CDR1 is LGHDT, CDR2 YNNKEL, per germline (reference sequence). V shed 1 base and J shed 0 bases, with 12 bases lying between them. This CDR3 is built from 16 residues. As DNA, the CDR3 is TGTGCCAGCAGCCAAGGTCAGGGCCTTCCTAACTATGGCTACACCTTC. It codes for CASSQGQGLPNYGYTF.

This rearrangement joins TRBV6-2 or TRBV6-3 to TRBJ2-7; TRBD2 matches at 7 bases. Losses at the gene ends were 4 bases for V and 0 bases for J; bases not matched to a gene: 6. CDR3 length: 15 amino acids. The germline V gene has CDR1 MNHEY and CDR2 SVGEGT. The CDR3 loop reads CASSSLAVGSYEQYF. As DNA, the CDR3 is TGTGCCAGCAGTTCTCTAGCGGTTGGCTCCTACGAGCAGTACTTC.

This clone showed up just once. The same CDR3 is also encoded by other DNA sequences in this sample. The J gene is TRBJ2-5, the V gene TRBV7-2; D is uncertain. The germline V and J ends were trimmed by 3 bases and 2 bases, with 4 bases remaining between them. The CDR3 has 12 residues. CDR1 is SGHTA, CDR2 FQGNSA, per germline. CDR3 DNA: TGTGCCAGCAGCTTGCCTCAAGAGACCCAGTACTTC. This translates into CASSLPQETQYF.

This chain joins TRBV10-3 and TRBJ1-1, with D perhaps matching TRBD1 (5 bases). Germline CDR1 and CDR2: ENHRY and SYGVKD. The ends were cut back, 8 bases at V and 1 base at J, with 14 bases in the middle. The CDR3 has 14 amino acids. The CDR3 here is CAISQSQGNTEAFF. CDR3 nucleotides: TGTGCCATCTCGCAATCCCAGGGGAACACTGAAGCTTTCTTT.

The chain carries TRBV27 and TRBJ2-7; 10 bases match TRBD1. Germline V gene sequence: CDR1 MNHEY, CDR2 SMNVEV (reference sequence). Losses at the gene ends were 2 bases for V and 3 bases for J; bases not matched to a gene: 10. The CDR3 has 17 amino acids. CDR3 bases: TGTGCCAGCAGTTTAGAGCCCCCGGGACAGGGGTTCTACGAGCAGTACTTC. As protein: CASSLEPPGQGFYEQYF.

Comments on this clone: Compared with germline, one end of the junction differs, possibly owing to a read error. The chain carries TRBV19 and TRBJ2-7; 8 bases agree with TRBD2. Germline CDR1 LNHDA, CDR2 SQIVND (reference sequence). The CDR3 is made up of 16 amino acids. The CDR3 loop is CASSITINREPREGDF. The CDR3 DNA is TGTGCCAGTAGTATAACGATCAACAGGGAACCCCGGGAGGGGGACTTC.

This chain connects TRBV27 to TRBJ1-1; D ambiguous. Germline lookup yields CDR1 MNHEY and CDR2 SMNVEV (reference sequence). This CDR3 is 13 amino acids long. Trimming shortened V by 3 bases and J by 1 base, and 6 bases separated the two germline ends. CDR3 DNA sequence: TGTGCCAGCAGTTTTGTTAGGAACACTGAAGCTTTCTTT. This translates into CASSFVRNTEAFF.

The CDR3: CASSLYQTTEAFF. CDR3 DNA: TGTGCCAGCAGTTTATATCAAACCACTGAAGCTTTCTTT. The rearrangement joins TRBV27 to TRBJ1-1; D is unclear. The germline V and J ends were trimmed by 1 base and 4 bases, with 7 bases remaining between them. This CDR3 has 13 amino acids. Germline values: CDR1 MNHEY, CDR2 SMNVEV (reference sequence).

This clone was seen just once. This chain links TRBV3-1 (or the pseudogene TRBV3-2) with TRBJ2-7, with D possibly being TRBD1 (5 bases). Trimming removed 3 bases from V and 2 bases from J, with 11 bases in between. CDR3 length: 14 residues. The germline CDR1 and CDR2 sequences are LGHDT and YNNKEL (reference sequence). CDR3: CASSQTETTYEQYF. The CDR3 DNA is TGTGCCAGCAGCCAGACAGAAACCACCTACGAGCAGTACTTC.

The V call is TRBV19, the J call TRBJ1-2, with D uncertain. With 3 bases removed from V and 8 bases from J, the gap between germline ends came to 13 bases. The CDR3 is 13 residues long. Germline CDR1 reads LNHDA; CDR2 reads SQIVND (reference sequence). The CDR3 DNA is TGTGCCAGTAGTATGGGAAGGTTCGGGGGCTACACCTTC. It codes for CASSMGRFGGYTF.

The gene calls are TRBV30 and TRBJ2-7; D is possibly TRBD1 (5 bases). From germline, CDR1 is GTSNPN and CDR2 SVGIG (reference sequence). Trimming left V 6 bases short and J 2 bases short, with 11 bases between. The CDR3 loop spans 12 amino acids. CDR3 nucleotides: TGTGCCTGTACCAGGGTCACCTACGAGCAGTACTTC. Protein: CACTRVTYEQYF. The full variable domain, in which reference TRBV30 and TRBJ2-7 provide the parts outside the CDR3, is SQTIHQWPATLVQPVGSPLSLECTVEGTSNPNLYWYRQAAGRGLQLLFYSVGIGQISSEVPQNLSASRPQDRQFILSSKKLLLSDSGFYLCACTRVTYEQYFGPGTRLTVT.

The J gene is TRBJ2-7, the V gene TRBV5-1; 11 positions match TRBD2. This CDR3 is 20 amino acids long. CDR1 and CDR2 (germline): SGHRS, YFSETQ. The V gene end was trimmed by 3 bases and the J gene end by 5 bases; junction bases not matched to a gene: 22. CDR3 nucleotides: TGCGCCAGCAGCTCCCCCGGGACTAGCGGTTCCTCCATCCTACCCCACGAGCAGTACTTC. Its translation: CASSSPGTSGSSILPHEQYF.

The chain links TRBV5-1 to TRBJ1-1, with D possibly TRBD1 on 6 matching bases. This CDR3 contains 14 residues. Germline V gene sequence: CDR1 SGHRS, CDR2 YFSETQ. Trimming pared 6 bases from V and 0 bases from J, leaving 12 bases between. The CDR3: CASTVTGLNTEAFF. DNA of the CDR3: TGCGCCAGCACCGTTACAGGGTTGAACACTGAAGCTTTCTTT. Drawing the rest from reference TRBV5-1 and TRBJ1-1, the complete variable domain is KAGVTQTPRYLIKTRGQQVTLSCSPISGHRSVSWYQQTPGQGLQFLFEYFSETQRNKGNFPGRFSGRQFSNSRSEMNVSTLELGDSALYLCASTVTGLNTEAFFGQGTRLTVV.

J is TRBJ2-5 and V is TRBV13; 7 bases align to TRBD2. This CDR3 has 14 amino acids. CDR1 and CDR2 (germline): PRHDT, FYEKMQ (reference sequence). Germline trimming cut 4 bases from V and 3 bases from J; bases unmatched to any gene: 5. CDR3 residues: CASSSVGLEETQYF. The CDR3 nucleotides read TGTGCCAGCAGCTCTGTCGGACTAGAAGAGACCCAGTACTTC.

The rearrangement uses TRBV5-1 and TRBJ2-1; D not resolved. This CDR3 comprises 12 residues. Germline CDR1 is SGHRS and CDR2 is YFSETQ. V gave up 7 bases and J gave up 8 bases, with 13 bases separating them. CDR3 sequence: CASGVRADEQFF. The CDR3 nucleotides are TGCGCCAGCGGAGTAAGGGCGGATGAGCAGTTCTTC.

This clone was detected only once. The rearrangement links TRBV18 to TRBJ1-2; 7 bases are a match to TRBD1. CDR1 is KGHSH and CDR2 is LQKENI in the germline V gene. V was clipped by 6 bases and J by 3 bases; unmatched bases: 13. The CDR3 totals 16 residues. Here the CDR3 DNA reads TGTGCCAGCTCGCGGAAGAACAGGGGTCCCGACTATGGCTACACCTTC. This translates into CASSRKNRGPDYGYTF.

CDR3 region: CASSYSMEGNYGYTF. CDR3 bases: TGTGCCAGCAGTTACTCGATGGAGGGGAACTATGGCTACACCTTC. V is TRBV6-2 or TRBV6-3 and J is TRBJ1-2, with D tentatively TRBD1 (5 bases). V was cut by 0 bases and J by 2 bases, with 10 bases left in between. CDR1 and CDR2 (germline): MNHEY, SVGEGT. The CDR3 sequence is 15 residues long.

The gene calls are TRBV15 and TRBJ2-1, with 10 bases matching TRBD2. The CDR3 is made up of 18 amino acids. The germline CDR1 and CDR2 sequences are LNHNV and YYDKDF (reference sequence). The V and J ends lost 1 base and 0 bases, in that order; junction bases with no gene match: 6. CDR3 nucleotide sequence: TGTGCCACCAGCAGAGGCCTTTCTAGCGGGAGCTCCTACAATGAGCAGTTCTTC. It specifies CATSRGLSSGSSYNEQFF. The full variable domain, its missing parts supplied by reference TRBV15 and TRBJ2-1, is DAMVIQNPRYQVTQFGKPVTLSCSQTLNHNVMYWYQQKSSQAPKLLFHYYDKDFNNEADTPDNFQSRRPNTSFCFLDIRSPGLGDTAMYLCATSRGLSSGSSYNEQFFGPGTRLTVL.

To note about this clone: Other DNA sequences of this sample code for an identical CDR3. CDR3 sequence (DNA): TGCGCCAGCAGCCCTTCCGGGACTAGGTCCTACGAGCAGTACTTC. Translation: CASSPSGTRSYEQYF. The rearrangement joins TRBV4-1 to TRBJ2-7; 8 bases line up with TRBD2. Germline V gene sequence: CDR1 MGHRA, CDR2 YSYEKL. This CDR3 region has 15 residues. Unmatched junction bases numbered 6, after V lost 4 bases and J lost 1 base.

This sequence joins TRBV9 and TRBJ2-5, with 7 bases matching TRBD2. The CDR3 spans 15 residues. V lost 3 bases, J lost 4 bases, and 9 bases stayed unmatched. Germline V CDR1 and CDR2: SGDLS, YYNGEE. DNA of the CDR3: TGTGCCAGCAGCGAGGGGAATTCGGGGGGAGAGACCCAGTACTTC. Its protein is CASSEGNSGGETQYF.

J is TRBJ2-5 and V is TRBV28; 12 bases map to TRBD1. Per germline, CDR1 MDHEN and CDR2 SYDVKM. The CDR3 consists of 17 residues. V was clipped by 6 bases and J by 2 bases; unmatched bases: 10. CDR3: CASSPGTGGSRQETQYF. As DNA, the CDR3 is TGTGCCAGCAGCCCCGGGACAGGGGGCTCCAGACAAGAGACCCAGTACTTC.

This chain connects TRBV7-2 to TRBJ2-3; D might be TRBD2 (6 bases). CDR1 SGHTA and CDR2 FQGNSA come from the germline V gene. Trimming stripped 3 bases from V and 7 bases from J, with 26 bases between. The CDR3 runs 18 residues. The CDR3: CASSLSRVLAGGVNTQYF. CDR3 bases: TGTGCCAGCAGCTTGTCGAGGGTGTTAGCCGGGGGTGTTAATACGCAGTATTTT.

This chain connects TRBV5-4 to TRBJ2-5, with D possibly TRBD1 on 6 matching bases. Germline lookup yields CDR1 SGHNT and CDR2 YYREEE (reference sequence). Trimming cost V 1 base and J 1 base, with 8 bases left between them. The CDR3 contains 14 residues. The DNA for the CDR3 is TGTGCCAGCAGCTTGACAGGGACCCAAGAGACCCAGTACTTC. Amino acids: CASSLTGTQETQYF.

The chain uses TRBV18 and TRBJ2-2; D is uncertain. The germline V gene has CDR1 KGHSH and CDR2 LQKENI. The length of the CDR3 is 15 residues. Trimming stripped 6 bases from V and 2 bases from J, with 13 bases between. The DNA for the CDR3 is TGTGCCAGCTCTGATATACAGATCAACACCGGGGAGCTGTTTTTT. This codes for CASSDIQINTGELFF. Supplemented by reference TRBV18 and TRBJ2-2, the full variable domain reads NAGVMQNPRHLVRRRGQEARLRCSPMKGHSHVYWYRQLPEEGLKFMVYLQKENIIDESGMPKERFSAEFPKEGPSILRIQQVVRGDSAAYFCASSDIQINTGELFFGEGSRLTVL.